Listed below are T cell receptor beta chains from one sample, sequenced in a study of T cells after posttransplantation cyclophosphamide. TCRdb's copy holds only in-frame clones and misses some; the assay was immunoSEQ multiplex PCR. The sample includes about 24,000 clones, 89% of them seen just once. Sequenced material: PBMCs, taken after an allogeneic stem cell transplant with a calcineurin inhibitor and methotrexate. All receptors derive from a female patient in her fifties or sixties who received an allogeneic stem cell transplant from an unrelated donor, was CMV-positive, and had chronic GVHD only. Some of the T cells might come from the graft donor. CDR3s leave out the opening cysteine and the closing phenylalanine or tryptophan.

CDR3aa	v_gene	j_gene
ASSPGTGVYEQY	TRBV9	TRBJ2-7
ASSPILGETQY	TRBV7-9	TRBJ2-5
ATSMGQNNSPLH	TRBV15	TRBJ1-6
ASSPMIAKVETNTGELF	TRBV28	TRBJ2-2
ASSAQTGSYEQY	TRBV19	TRBJ2-7
AIRGPTSGSYEQY	TRBV10-3	TRBJ2-7
ASSLQNEQY	TRBV28	.
ASSLGRLFEQY	TRBV5-1	.
ASSPGTSGRASETQY	TRBV28	TRBJ2-5
ASSLDNTYEQY	TRBV7-9	TRBJ2-7
ASSIETASNYGYT	TRBV19	TRBJ1-2
ASTLLRRNTEAF	TRBV7-9	TRBJ1-1
ASPGPSGELF	TRBV9	TRBJ2-2
ASSGPGLLNIQY	TRBV27	TRBJ2-4
ASSAQRGLAGVYEQF	TRBV9	TRBJ2-1
ASSPLDRNTEAF	TRBV5-4	TRBJ1-1
ASSVARLAEPYEQY	TRBV9	TRBJ2-7
ASSIPEFKPQH	TRBV28	TRBJ1-5
ASSLSGGAEKLF	TRBV28	TRBJ1-4
ASRPRDRKQTQY	TRBV5-1	TRBJ2-5
ASSYSGPNEQF	TRBV27	TRBJ2-1
ASSLGGGNSYEQY	TRBV7-8	TRBJ2-7
ASSPTLASAETQY	TRBV18	TRBJ2-5
ASSLDAIWGQGDYEQY	TRBV5-6	TRBJ2-7
ASSRRQGDFSYEQY	TRBV7-2	TRBJ2-7
ASSSPGGSGNTIY	TRBV28	TRBJ1-3
ASSFGGSSYNEQF	TRBV27	TRBJ2-1
ASSSSGDTQY	TRBV28	TRBJ2-3
ASSPRGGGPYEQY	TRBV6-6	TRBJ2-7
SVEPNTGGSGYT	TRBV29-1	TRBJ1-2
ASSFSAGVPTEQY	TRBV7-2	TRBJ2-7
ASSSPGGTYEQY	TRBV28	.
ASSYGRWGQAYEQY	TRBV28	TRBJ2-7